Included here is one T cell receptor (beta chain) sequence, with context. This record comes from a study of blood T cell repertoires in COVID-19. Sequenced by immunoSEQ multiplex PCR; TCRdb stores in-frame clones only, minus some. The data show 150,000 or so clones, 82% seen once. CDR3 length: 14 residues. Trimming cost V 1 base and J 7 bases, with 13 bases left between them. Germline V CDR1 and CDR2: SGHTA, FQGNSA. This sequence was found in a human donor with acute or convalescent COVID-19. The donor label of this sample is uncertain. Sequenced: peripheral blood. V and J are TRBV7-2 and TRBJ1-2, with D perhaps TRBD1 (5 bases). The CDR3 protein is CASSLGEGLAGYTF. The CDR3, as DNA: TGTGCCAGCAGCTTAGGGGAGGGGTTGGCTGGCTACACCTTC.